What follows describes a single T cell receptor (beta chain). This entry is derived from a study of blood T cell repertoires in COVID-19. Study summary: Italy, Spain and the United States were the sources of the convalescent and acute COVID-19 samples.

Generated by immunoSEQ multiplex PCR, the TCRdb table keeps only in-frame clones and is missing some. The sample has 70,000 to 95,000 clones; 84% are singletons. The length of the CDR3 is 12 residues. The V gene's germline CDR1 is SGHRS and CDR2 YFSETQ. Deletions cut 4 bases from V and 5 bases from J, with 7 bases between. The sequence was collected from a woman aged 50 to 60 with acute or convalescent COVID-19. The chain recombines TRBV5-1 with TRBJ2-1; no firm D call. The specimen sequenced was peripheral blood. The CDR3 DNA sequence: TGCGCCAGCAGCCCAGGCCACAATGAGCAGTTCTTC. Translated, it gives CASSPGHNEQFF.